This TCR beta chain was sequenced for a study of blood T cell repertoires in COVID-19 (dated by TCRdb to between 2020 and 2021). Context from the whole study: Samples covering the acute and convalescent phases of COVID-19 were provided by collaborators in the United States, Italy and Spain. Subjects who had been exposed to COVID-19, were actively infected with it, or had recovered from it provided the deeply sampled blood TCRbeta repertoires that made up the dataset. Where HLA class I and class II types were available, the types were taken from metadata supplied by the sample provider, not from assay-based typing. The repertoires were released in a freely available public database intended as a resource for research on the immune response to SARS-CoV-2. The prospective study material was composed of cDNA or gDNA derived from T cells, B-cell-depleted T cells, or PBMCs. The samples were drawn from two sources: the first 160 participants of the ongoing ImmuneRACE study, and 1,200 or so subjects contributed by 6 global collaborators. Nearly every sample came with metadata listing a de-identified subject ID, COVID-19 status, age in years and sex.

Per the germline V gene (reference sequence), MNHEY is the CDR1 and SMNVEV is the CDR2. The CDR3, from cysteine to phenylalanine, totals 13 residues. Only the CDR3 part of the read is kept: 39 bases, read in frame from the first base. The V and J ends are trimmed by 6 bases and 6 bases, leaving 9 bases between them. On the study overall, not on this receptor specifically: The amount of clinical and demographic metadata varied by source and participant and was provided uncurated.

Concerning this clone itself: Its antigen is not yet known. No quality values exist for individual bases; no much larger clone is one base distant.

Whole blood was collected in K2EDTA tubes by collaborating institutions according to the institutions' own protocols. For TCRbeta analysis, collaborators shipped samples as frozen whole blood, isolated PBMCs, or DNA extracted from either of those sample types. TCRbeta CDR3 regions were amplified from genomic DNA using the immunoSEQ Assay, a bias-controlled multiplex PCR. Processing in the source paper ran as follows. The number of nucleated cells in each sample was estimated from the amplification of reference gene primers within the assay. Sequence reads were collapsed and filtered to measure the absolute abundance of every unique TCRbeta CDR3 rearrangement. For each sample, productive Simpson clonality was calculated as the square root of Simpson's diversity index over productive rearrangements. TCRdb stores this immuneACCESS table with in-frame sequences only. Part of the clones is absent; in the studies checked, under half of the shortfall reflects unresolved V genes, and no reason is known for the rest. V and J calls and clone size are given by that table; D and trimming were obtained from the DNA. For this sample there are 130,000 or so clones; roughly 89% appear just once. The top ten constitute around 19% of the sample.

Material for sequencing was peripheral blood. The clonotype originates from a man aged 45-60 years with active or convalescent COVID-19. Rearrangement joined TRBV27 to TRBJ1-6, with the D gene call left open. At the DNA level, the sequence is TGTGCCAGCAGGGAGCGGGGTAATTCACCCCTCCACTTT. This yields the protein CASRERGNSPLHF.